This T cell receptor beta chain comes out of a study of blood T cell repertoires in COVID-19. Study in general: T cells, B-cell-depleted T cells, or PBMCs provided the cDNA or gDNA that served as material.

This study enrolled people aged roughly 18 to 100 from about 26 US geographic areas. Looked up from germline, CDR1 is SNHLY and CDR2 is FYNNEI. The CDR3 has 14 amino acids. J lost 1 base, V lost 6 bases, and 5 bases had no gene match. Produced via immunoSEQ multiplex PCR; TCRdb's table is partial and in-frame only. The sample has about 230,000 clones; roughly nine tenths are singletons. Sequencing used PBMCs or T cells enriched from blood (not recorded which). The chain recombines TRBV2 with TRBJ1-1, with 7 bases fitting TRBD1. The sequence derives from a woman aged 25 to 39 with acute COVID-19. CDR3 bases: TGTGCCAGCAGGGGGGACAGACGGAACACTGAAGCTTTCTTT. Protein: CASRGDRRNTEAFF.